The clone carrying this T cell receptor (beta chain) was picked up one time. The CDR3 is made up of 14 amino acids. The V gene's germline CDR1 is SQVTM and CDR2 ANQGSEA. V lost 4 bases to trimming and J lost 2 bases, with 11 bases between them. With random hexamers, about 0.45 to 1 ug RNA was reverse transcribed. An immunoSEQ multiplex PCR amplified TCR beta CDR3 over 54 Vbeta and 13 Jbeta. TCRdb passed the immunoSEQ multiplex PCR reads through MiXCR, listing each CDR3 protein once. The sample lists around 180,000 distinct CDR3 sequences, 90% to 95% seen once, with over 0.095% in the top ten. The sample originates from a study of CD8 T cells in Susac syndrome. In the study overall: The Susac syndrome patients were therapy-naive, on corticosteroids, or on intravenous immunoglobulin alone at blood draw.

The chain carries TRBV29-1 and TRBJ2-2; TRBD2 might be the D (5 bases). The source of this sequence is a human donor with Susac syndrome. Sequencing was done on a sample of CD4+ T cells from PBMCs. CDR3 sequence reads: CSVGRGINTGELFF. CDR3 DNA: TGCAGCGTTGGACGGGGTATAAACACCGGGGAGCTGTTTTTT.